A single sample is the source of the 15 T cell receptor beta chains below, sequenced in a study of CD8 T cells in ankylosing spondylitis. TCRdb reprocessed the 5' RACE reads via MiXCR and lists one record per CDR3 protein. The repertoire holds some 40,000 distinct CDR3 sequences, with 2.5% to 3.5% as singletons. The sequenced sample consisted of blood, either unsorted or a sorted T cell fraction (not recorded which). The receptors were sampled from a male donor with ankylosing spondylitis or in good health (not recorded which).

This rearrangement joins TRBV9 to TRBJ2-4, with 10 bases matching TRBD1. The CDR3 is 14 amino acids. CDR1 and CDR2 (germline): SGDLS, YYNGEE. The V gene end was trimmed by 0 bases and the J gene end by 9 bases; junction bases not matched to a gene: 3. This CDR3 is CASSVEGTGAIQYF. CDR3 in DNA: TGTGCCAGCAGCGTAGAAGGGACAGGGGCCATTCAGTACTTC.

This clonotype was observed at least ten times. The V gene is TRBV9, the J gene TRBJ1-5; D is perhaps TRBD1 (6 bases). The length of the CDR3 is 15 residues. The V gene's germline CDR1 is SGDLS and CDR2 YYNGEE. The germline V and J ends were trimmed by 0 bases and 6 bases, with 13 bases remaining between them. The chain's CDR3 is CASSVDGGRVQPQHF. The CDR3 coding sequence is TGTGCCAGCAGCGTAGACGGGGGGCGGGTTCAGCCCCAGCATTTT.

The rearrangement joins TRBV9 to TRBJ2-5; D is perhaps TRBD1 (5 bases). V shed 0 bases and J shed 5 bases, with 14 bases lying between them. Germline lookup yields CDR1 SGDLS and CDR2 YYNGEE. CDR3 length equals 15 residues. CDR3 DNA sequence: TGTGCCAGCAGCGTAGCTCAGGGTTCTCGGGAGACCCAGTACTTC. It specifies CASSVAQGSRETQYF.

This clonotype has a count of ten or more. The rearrangement uses TRBV9 and TRBJ2-5; 9 positions agree with TRBD2. After removal of 4 bases from V and 0 bases from J, the junction contained 4 bases not matched to a gene. Germline CDR1 SGDLS, CDR2 YYNGEE. This CDR3 is built from 15 residues. The CDR3 nucleotides are TGTGCCAGCAGCATTAGCGGGGGAAACCAAGAGACCCAGTACTTC. This gives the protein CASSISGGNQETQYF.

The table lists this clonotype with many counts. The chain has TRBV9 and TRBJ2-3; 9 positions match TRBD1. J gave up 6 bases and V 0 bases, and 14 bases lay outside the gene matches. Germline loops: CDR1 SGDLS, CDR2 YYNGEE. The CDR3 runs 18 residues. The DNA for the CDR3 is TGTGCCAGCAGCGTAGCCCTTACAGGGGGCGATTACCATGATACGCAGTATTTT. This translates into CASSVALTGGDYHDTQYF. The whole variable domain, filled in from reference TRBV9 and TRBJ2-3, reads DSGVTQTPKHLITATGQRVTLRCSPRSGDLSVYWYQQSLDQGLQFLIQYYNGEERAKGNILERFSAQQFPDLHSELNLSSLELGDSALYFCASSVALTGGDYHDTQYFGPGTRLTVL.

This clonotype appeared many times. This chain links TRBV9 with TRBJ2-2, with 9 positions matching TRBD1. Trimming cost V 0 bases and J 6 bases; bases outside gene matches: 0. The CDR3 consists of 14 residues. Per germline, CDR1 SGDLS and CDR2 YYNGEE. CDR3 protein: CASSVGQGAGELFF. The CDR3 DNA follows: TGTGCCAGCAGCGTAGGACAGGGGGCCGGGGAGCTGTTTTTT.

This clonotype was observed at least ten times. This chain links TRBV9 with TRBJ2-1, with 10 bases aligning to TRBD1. CDR3 size: 15 residues. From germline, CDR1 is SGDLS and CDR2 YYNGEE. J gave up 8 bases and V 0 bases, and 5 bases lay outside the gene matches. In DNA, the CDR3 is TGTGCCAGCAGCGTAGTCGACAGGGGGCGCGATGAGCAGTTCTTC. Translation: CASSVVDRGRDEQFF. The complete variable domain, with remaining parts taken from reference TRBV9 and TRBJ2-1, reads DSGVTQTPKHLITATGQRVTLRCSPRSGDLSVYWYQQSLDQGLQFLIQYYNGEERAKGNILERFSAQQFPDLHSELNLSSLELGDSALYFCASSVVDRGRDEQFFGPGTRLTVL.

DNA for the CDR3: TGTGCCAGCAGCGTAGAGCCGGCGGCCGGGGAGCTGTTTTTT. Its protein product is CASSVEPAAGELFF. The chain joins TRBV9 to TRBJ2-2; the D is unclear. The CDR3 has 14 amino acids. Trimming stripped 0 bases from V and 6 bases from J, with 9 bases between. Germline V gene lookup returns CDR1 SGDLS and CDR2 YYNGEE.

In its sample, this clonotype was seen many times. The chain employs TRBV9 and TRBJ2-5; D call uncertain. Trimming pared 0 bases from V and 4 bases from J, leaving 13 bases between. This CDR3 is 15 amino acids long. Germline loops: CDR1 SGDLS, CDR2 YYNGEE. For the CDR3, the DNA is TGTGCCAGCAGCGTAGGGGCGAGGACGGGAGAGACCCAGTACTTC. It translates to CASSVGARTGETQYF.

This clonotype was counted ten times or more. This chain joins TRBV9 and TRBJ1-6; D unclear. V was trimmed by 2 bases and J by 8 bases, leaving 11 bases between them. The CDR3 is 14 amino acids. Per germline, CDR1 SGDLS and CDR2 YYNGEE. Here the CDR3 reads CASSVRGWDSPLHF. CDR3 bases: TGTGCCAGCAGCGTCCGGGGATGGGATTCACCCCTCCACTTT.

This clonotype showed up many times. V usage is TRBV9 and J usage is TRBJ2-3, with 8 bases that match TRBD1. V dropped 4 bases and J dropped 0; count of bases not matched to a gene: 7. This CDR3 comprises 16 residues. Germline-derived CDR1 and CDR2 are SGDLS and YYNGEE. In DNA, the CDR3 is TGTGCCAGCAGCAAACGTACAGGGGGGAGCACAGATACGCAGTATTTT. This translates into CASSKRTGGSTDTQYF.

This clonotype appeared many times. This chain links TRBV9 with TRBJ2-5, with D uncertain. The CDR3 is 12 amino acids. Germline loops: CDR1 SGDLS, CDR2 YYNGEE. Trimming left V 4 bases short and J 0 bases short, with 4 bases between. The CDR3 DNA is TGTGCCAGCAGCTCTCACCAAGAGACCCAGTACTTC. It encodes CASSSHQETQYF.

This clonotype was seen repeatedly, ten times or more. The chain is built from TRBV9 and TRBJ1-4; D not resolved. Trimming left V 1 base short and J 0 bases short, with 10 bases between. Germline V CDR1 and CDR2: SGDLS, YYNGEE. This CDR3 is 16 amino acids long. CDR3 amino acids: CASSVLAATTNEKLFF. The CDR3 bases are TGTGCCAGCAGCGTACTGGCGGCAACAACTAATGAAAAACTGTTTTTT.

This clonotype was seen repeatedly, ten times or more. The chain uses TRBV9 and TRBJ2-5, with D unclear. Trimming pared 1 base from V and 5 bases from J, leaving 9 bases between. The germline gives CDR1 SGDLS, CDR2 YYNGEE. The CDR3 contains 13 residues. The CDR3 sequence is CASSVSPKETQYF. For the CDR3, the DNA is TGTGCCAGCAGCGTATCCCCCAAGGAGACCCAGTACTTC.

This clonotype was counted at least ten times. J is TRBJ2-4 and V is TRBV9; D is tentatively TRBD1 or TRBD2 (5 bases each). CDR1 SGDLS and CDR2 YYNGEE come from the germline V gene. V lost 8 bases to trimming and J lost 4 bases, with 16 bases between them. This CDR3 contains 14 residues. CDR3 bases: TGTGCCAGTTCCCGGGACGGACAAAAAAACATTCAGTACTTC. Its translation: CASSRDGQKNIQYF.